This TCR beta chain was identified in a study of blood T cell repertoires in COVID-19. The repertoire was sequenced with immunoSEQ multiplex PCR; TCRdb's copy has only in-frame clones and lacks some. The repertoire holds fewer than 500,000 clones, with roughly nine tenths as singletons. Between the trimmed V and J ends, which lost 6 bases and 8 bases, there was a span of 10 bases. Germline CDR1 reads MDHEN; CDR2 reads SYDVKM. CDR3 size: 11 residues. Source material: PBMCs or T cells enriched from blood (not recorded which). This TCR was recovered from a woman aged 18-35 years with acute COVID-19. The J gene is TRBJ1-2, the V gene TRBV28; no clear D. CDR3 nucleotides: TGTGCCAGCAGGGCAGGTGGCGGCTACACCTTC. Its protein is CASRAGGGYTF.